This T cell receptor (beta chain) was sequenced for a study of blood T cell repertoires in COVID-19. In the study overall: PBMCs, B-cell-depleted T cells, or T cells were the source of the cDNA or gDNA that made up the material.

Trimming took 5 bases from V and 3 from J; bases not matched to a gene: 7. CDR3 length: 14 amino acids. Germline lookup yields CDR1 LGHDT and CDR2 YNNKEL (reference sequence). Here immunoSEQ multiplex PCR was the method, and the copy in TCRdb shows in-frame clones only, minus some. Among around 450,000 clones listed, 75% to 90% were seen once. Residents of about two dozen US areas, aged about 18 to 95 years, made up the participants. Cohort assignment relied on participant-reported clinical history. The TCR originated in a woman aged 18-29 years who had recovered from COVID-19. The rearrangement links TRBV3-1 (or the pseudogene TRBV3-2) to TRBJ2-7; 7 nucleotides agree with TRBD2. The sequencing input was PBMCs or T cells enriched from blood (not recorded which). The CDR3 bases are TGTGCCAGCAGCATGGGGGGGGGTTACTACGAGCAGTACTTC. As protein: CASSMGGGYYEQYF.